The 19 T cell receptor beta chains below all came from one sample that was sequenced in a study of blood T cell repertoires in COVID-19. The data were produced by immunoSEQ multiplex PCR, yet TCRdb's version contains in-frame clones alone and is incomplete. The data show around 300,000 clones, approximately 85% seen once. Specimen: peripheral blood. These receptors all come from a human donor in a cohort sampled during active COVID-19.

A single count supports this clone. The V gene is TRBV28, the J gene TRBJ2-3; D not resolved. V was pared by 6 bases and J by 0 bases, with 10 bases between. The CDR3 has 14 residues. Per germline, CDR1 MDHEN and CDR2 SYDVKM. CDR3 nucleotide sequence: TGTGCCAGCAGCCCTGGGCAGAGCACAGATACGCAGTATTTT. Its protein product is CASSPGQSTDTQYF.

The chain employs TRBV28 and TRBJ1-1; D perhaps matches TRBD1 (5 bases). Germline V gives CDR1 MDHEN, CDR2 SYDVKM. The CDR3 sequence is 15 residues long. V lost 6 bases, J lost 5 bases, and 19 bases lay in between. The CDR3 region is CASRSGGVGRTEAFF. In DNA form, the CDR3 reads TGTGCCAGCAGGTCGGGAGGGGTAGGACGGACTGAAGCTTTCTTT. The entire variable domain, with the rest obtained from reference TRBV28 and TRBJ1-1, is as follows: DVKVTQSSRYLVKRTGEKVFLECVQDMDHENMFWYRQDPGLGLRLIYFSYDVKMKEKGDIPEGYSVSREKKERFSLILESASTNQTSMYLCASRSGGVGRTEAFFGQGTRLTVV.

The chain recombines TRBV11-1 with TRBJ2-1; perhaps TRBD2 as D (6 bases). Trimming pared 0 bases from V and 5 bases from J, leaving 17 bases between. The CDR3 length is 17 residues. Per germline, CDR1 SGHAT and CDR2 FQDESV (reference sequence). In DNA, the CDR3 is TGTGCCAGCAGCTTAGCTTGGTCGGCTAGCGCAAACAATGAGCAGTTCTTC. Encoded protein: CASSLAWSASANNEQFF.

The gene calls are TRBV5-1 and TRBJ2-3; D gene uncertain. Germline V gives CDR1 SGHRS, CDR2 YFSETQ. Trimming removed 0 bases at V and 4 bases at J, with 9 bases between. This CDR3 is 14 amino acids long. The CDR3 loop reads CASSLGHEADTQYF. CDR3 DNA: TGCGCCAGCAGCTTGGGACACGAAGCAGATACGCAGTATTTT.

The genes are TRBV7-9 and TRBJ1-2; D is unclear. The CDR3 sequence is 13 residues long. Germline CDR1 reads SEHNR; CDR2 reads FQNEAQ (reference sequence). Trimming left V 5 bases short and J 8 bases short, with 15 bases between. The CDR3 coding sequence is TGTGCCAGCAGCCACGATTATACCCGGGGCTACACCTTC. Protein sequence: CASSHDYTRGYTF.

The chain recombines TRBV6-1 with TRBJ2-3; possible D gene TRBD2, 6 bases. Germline-derived CDR1 and CDR2 are MNHNS and SASEGT. The CDR3 runs to 18 residues. V was clipped by 1 base and J by 2 bases, with 19 bases between them. The CDR3 DNA reads as TGTGCCAGCAGTGAAGGACAAAGCTGGGCGGGACCCACAGATACGCAGTATTTT. Translated: CASSEGQSWAGPTDTQYF.

This clone was recorded only once. This sequence joins TRBV4-1 and TRBJ1-1; D possibly corresponds to TRBD1 (6 bases). V lost 0 bases and J 7 bases, leaving 24 bases between the germline ends. The CDR3 is made up of 18 amino acids. Germline V CDR1 and CDR2: MGHRA, YSYEKL. The DNA of the CDR3 is TGCGCCAGCAGCCAAGAGTGGGGAATGACAGGTGGTGGTATTGAAGCTTTCTTT. It yields the protein CASSQEWGMTGGGIEAFF.

The chain recombines TRBV7-7 with TRBJ2-1; 10 bases match TRBD2. V lost 4 bases, J lost 5 bases, and 5 bases stayed unmatched. There are 15 residues in the CDR3. Germline V gives CDR1 SSHAT, CDR2 FNYEAQ (reference sequence). The CDR3 region is CASSSSGGANNEQFF. The CDR3 region has the DNA TGTGCCAGCAGCTCGAGCGGGGGGGCGAACAATGAGCAGTTCTTC.

The rearrangement uses TRBV19 and TRBJ2-7; 11 bases are shared with TRBD1. This CDR3 spans 15 amino acids. Germline loops: CDR1 LNHDA, CDR2 SQIVND (reference sequence). With 4 bases clipped from V and 9 bases from J, the junction kept 11 bases outside the gene matches. The CDR3, as DNA: TGTGCCAGTAGTAGCTCCGGGACAGGGGGACAGAGGCAGTACTTC. Protein sequence: CASSSSGTGGQRQYF.

The rearrangement joins TRBV7-2 to TRBJ2-5; 9 bases are shared with TRBD2. V was clipped by 1 base and J by 4 bases; unmatched bases: 1. Per germline, CDR1 SGHTA and CDR2 FQGNSA. The CDR3 totals 14 residues. The CDR3 here is CASSLELAGETQYF. CDR3 sequence (DNA): TGTGCCAGCAGCTTAGAACTAGCGGGAGAGACCCAGTACTTC. The full variable domain, completed using reference TRBV7-2 and TRBJ2-5, is GAGVSQSPSNKVTEKGKDVELRCDPISGHTALYWYRQSLGQGLEFLIYFQGNSAPDKSGLPSDRFSAERTGGSVSTLTIQRTQQEDSAVYLCASSLELAGETQYFGPGTRLLVL.

The V gene is TRBV6-2 or TRBV6-3, the J gene TRBJ1-5; no clear D gene. Trimming took off 5 bases at V and 6 bases at J, with 17 bases between the two ends. Germline V gene lookup returns CDR1 MNHEY and CDR2 SVGEGT. The CDR3 is made up of 15 amino acids. The CDR3 sequence: CASSPGYVPGQPQHF. As DNA, the CDR3 is TGTGCCAGCAGTCCCGGATACGTCCCGGGTCAGCCCCAGCATTTT.

The chain recombines TRBV4-2 with TRBJ2-7; 8 bases fit TRBD2. Germline V gives CDR1 LGHNA, CDR2 YNFKEQ. After removal of 3 bases from V and 2 bases from J, the junction contained 0 bases not matched to a gene. The CDR3 is 13 residues long. CDR3 in amino acids: CASSQTSAYEQYF. CDR3 in DNA: TGTGCCAGCAGCCAGACTAGCGCCTACGAGCAGTACTTC.

The chain couples TRBV19 to TRBJ1-2, with D perhaps matching TRBD1 (6 bases). CDR1 and CDR2 from the germline V gene are LNHDA and SQIVND (reference sequence). The CDR3 spans 14 residues. V lost 3 bases and J lost 6, with 14 bases in between. The CDR3 loop reads CASSIGRDTNGYTF. In nucleotides, the CDR3 is TGTGCCAGTAGTATTGGTCGGGACACAAATGGCTACACCTTC.

The V gene is TRBV18, the J gene TRBJ2-1; TRBD2 aligns across 14 bases. The V gene's germline CDR1 is KGHSH and CDR2 LQKENI. CDR3 length equals 15 residues. The ends lost 2 bases at V and 9 bases at J; junction bases unmatched: 3. In DNA, the CDR3 is TGTGCCAGCTCACCAGGACTAGCGGGAGGAATTGAGCAGTTCTTC. This sequence encodes CASSPGLAGGIEQFF.

The rearrangement uses TRBV5-1 and TRBJ1-3; maybe TRBD1 (5 bases). Trimming removed 2 bases from V and 4 bases from J, with 10 bases in between. CDR3 length: 14 amino acids. In germline, CDR1 is SGHRS, CDR2 YFSETQ. The CDR3 DNA reads TGCGCCAGCAGCTTTCAGCAGGGAGGAAACACCATATATTTT. Translation gives CASSFQQGGNTIYF.

V is TRBV28 and J is TRBJ1-5; 9 bases are a match to TRBD1. The V gene's germline CDR1 is MDHEN and CDR2 SYDVKM. The CDR3 consists of 13 residues. V was pared by 8 bases and J by 7 bases, with 6 bases of the junction left unmatched. DNA for the CDR3: TGTGCCAGCCACGGACAGGGGATACAGCCCCAGCATTTT. Encoded protein: CASHGQGIQPQHF.

This sequence joins TRBV11-2 and TRBJ2-3; weak D call: TRBD2 (5 bases). The germline gives CDR1 SGHAT, CDR2 FQNNGV. The V end lost 5 bases, the J end lost 9 bases, and 12 bases lay between the germline ends. The CDR3 sequence is 12 residues long. CDR3 protein: CASSALLATQYF. The CDR3 DNA reads TGTGCCAGCAGCGCACTTCTAGCAACGCAGTATTTT.

The chain combines TRBV30 with TRBJ2-5; 10 nucleotides match TRBD2. The CDR3 contains 14 residues. Per germline, CDR1 GTSNPN and CDR2 SVGIG (reference sequence). V was pared by 6 bases and J by 5 bases, with 9 bases of the junction left unmatched. The CDR3 nucleotides are TGTGCCTGTACCCGGCTAGCGGGAGTTGAGACCCAGTACTTC. Its protein is CACTRLAGVETQYF.

The chain links TRBV7-9 to TRBJ2-7; a weak D match, TRBD1 (6 bases). CDR3 length: 15 residues. Germline CDR1 is SEHNR and CDR2 is FQNEAQ (reference sequence). Trimming took 6 bases from V and 3 from J, leaving 18 bases between them. The CDR3 DNA sequence: TGTGCCAGCAGATCCAACGGGACACCCGTCTACGAGCAGTACTTC. It yields the protein CASRSNGTPVYEQYF.